The 22 T cell receptor beta chains reported below all come from one sample, sequenced in a study of blood T cell repertoires in COVID-19. Sequencing was performed with immunoSEQ multiplex PCR; in TCRdb, only in-frame clones are kept and a portion is missing. The table records about 160,000 clones, around 75% of them present only once. Specimen: peripheral blood. Receptors originate from a woman of 80 years or more with acute or convalescent COVID-19.

This clone was picked up a small number of times. This chain joins TRBV5-4 and TRBJ1-2; 7 nucleotides agree with TRBD1. Germline loops: CDR1 SGHNT, CDR2 YYREEE (reference sequence). V was pared by 5 bases and J by 2 bases, with 6 bases of the junction left unmatched. CDR3 length equals 14 residues. CDR3 sequence: CASSRDRLNYGYTF. CDR3 DNA sequence: TGTGCCAGCAGTCGGGACAGATTAAACTATGGCTACACCTTC.

In regard to this clone: Other DNA sequences from this sample encode an identical CDR3 as well. The rearrangement joins TRBV24-1 to TRBJ1-3, with D tentatively TRBD1 (6 bases). V was cut by 12 bases and J by 2 bases, with 10 bases left in between. CDR3 length equals 12 residues. The germline gives CDR1 KGHDR, CDR2 SFDVKD. CDR3 in DNA: TGTGCCGCTCAGGGGACTGGAAACACCATATATTTT. Translating gives CAAQGTGNTIYF.

The CDR3 nucleotides read TGTGCCACCAGCGGATCGCGCGACGCCGGACTAGCGGCGAACAATGAGCAGTTCTTC. Its translation: CATSGSRDAGLAANNEQFF. The chain has TRBV15 and TRBJ2-1, with TRBD2 matching 10 bases. Germline V gene lookup returns CDR1 LNHNV and CDR2 YYDKDF (reference sequence). CDR3 length: 19 residues. V was pared by 5 bases and J by 5 bases, with 18 bases of the junction left unmatched.

The chain uses TRBV7-9 and TRBJ1-3; 10 nucleotides match TRBD1. The CDR3 covers 13 residues. J gave up 8 bases and V 4 bases, and 2 bases lay outside the gene matches. Germline V lookup: CDR1 SEHNR, CDR2 FQNEAQ (reference sequence). CDR3 nucleotides: TGTGCCAGCAGCTGGGACAGGGGACACACCATATATTTT. It is translated as CASSWDRGHTIYF.

The chain carries TRBV30 and TRBJ1-2; TRBD1 matches at 9 bases. The CDR3 consists of 13 residues. Unmatched junction bases numbered 3, after V lost 3 bases and J lost 4 bases. Germline values: CDR1 GTSNPN, CDR2 SVGIG (reference sequence). CDR3: CAWRGTGSYGYTF. The CDR3 nucleotides are TGTGCCTGGAGGGGGACAGGGAGCTATGGCTACACCTTC.

The V call is TRBV7-3, the J call TRBJ2-1; TRBD2 matches at 7 bases. In germline, CDR1 is SGHTA, CDR2 FQGTGA. Losses at the gene ends were 5 bases for V and 10 bases for J; bases not matched to a gene: 11. The CDR3 has 14 residues. The CDR3 loop is CASSRGDYSREQFF. CDR3 DNA sequence: TGTGCCAGCAGCCGAGGGGACTACTCACGAGAGCAGTTCTTC.

This clone was counted a single time. The chain employs TRBV5-1 and TRBJ2-1, with 11 nucleotides matching TRBD2. The CDR3 loop spans 16 amino acids. The V gene end was trimmed by 4 bases and the J gene end by 4 bases; junction bases not matched to a gene: 7. Per germline, CDR1 SGHRS and CDR2 YFSETQ. DNA for the CDR3: TGCGCCAGCAGCACTCCCCGACTAGCGGGGTACAATGAGCAGTTCTTC. This sequence encodes CASSTPRLAGYNEQFF.

This chain uses TRBV28 with TRBJ1-1; 7 nucleotides align to TRBD1. J gave up 5 bases and V 7 bases, and 7 bases lay outside the gene matches. Germline assignment: CDR1 MDHEN and CDR2 SYDVKM. The CDR3 loop spans 13 amino acids. The CDR3 DNA reads as TGTGCCAGCACCCCGGGACAGAGGACTGAAGCTTTCTTT. Its translation: CASTPGQRTEAFF.

The genes are TRBV6-6 and TRBJ1-1; 8 bases fit TRBD1. Unmatched junction bases numbered 8, after V lost 2 bases and J lost 6 bases. Germline V gene lookup returns CDR1 MNHNY and CDR2 SVGAGI (reference sequence). The CDR3 is 15 residues long. In nucleotides, the CDR3 is TGTGCCAGCAGTTACAAAGGGACAGGTGGTTCTGAAGCTTTCTTT. Its protein product is CASSYKGTGGSEAFF.

This chain uses TRBV5-1 with TRBJ2-3; TRBD1 agrees at 8 bases. V lost 3 bases and J lost 2; bases outside the gene matches: 5. From germline, CDR1 is SGHRS and CDR2 YFSETQ. This CDR3 is 15 amino acids long. The CDR3 spells CASSSGDRSTDTQYF. The CDR3 coding sequence is TGCGCCAGCAGCTCGGGGGACAGGTCCACAGATACGCAGTATTTT. The whole variable domain, filled in from reference TRBV5-1 and TRBJ2-3, reads KAGVTQTPRYLIKTRGQQVTLSCSPISGHRSVSWYQQTPGQGLQFLFEYFSETQRNKGNFPGRFSGRQFSNSRSEMNVSTLELGDSALYLCASSSGDRSTDTQYFGPGTRLTVL.

This clone was recorded a few times. The chain joins TRBV30 to TRBJ1-5; a weak D match, TRBD1 (5 bases). CDR1 and CDR2 from the germline V gene are GTSNPN and SVGIG (reference sequence). This CDR3 comprises 12 residues. With 2 bases removed from V and 9 bases from J, the gap between germline ends came to 11 bases. This CDR3 is CAWSRTRGPQHF. The CDR3 DNA follows: TGTGCCTGGAGTAGGACTAGGGGGCCCCAGCATTTT.

The V gene is TRBV5-1, the J gene TRBJ2-7; 9 bases are a match to TRBD1. The trim removed 4 bases at V and 2 bases at J, leaving 13 bases unmatched. CDR3 length: 17 residues. Germline values: CDR1 SGHRS, CDR2 YFSETQ. CDR3 region: CASSPFYSGTGTYEQYF. The DNA of the CDR3 is TGCGCCAGCAGCCCCTTTTATTCAGGGACAGGGACCTACGAGCAGTACTTC.

In this sample, this clone turned up many times. This sequence joins TRBV20-1 and TRBJ2-4, with 9 bases that match TRBD1. With V trimmed by 3 bases and J by 1 base, 4 bases remained unmatched. Germline V gene sequence: CDR1 DFQATT, CDR2 SNEGSKA (reference sequence). This CDR3 contains 15 residues. CDR3 region: CSASAGTGAKNIQYF. The CDR3 region has the DNA TGCAGTGCTAGTGCCGGGACAGGGGCCAAAAACATTCAGTACTTC.

The V gene is TRBV25-1, the J gene TRBJ1-2; the D is unclear. V shed 5 bases and J shed 1 base, with 11 bases lying between them. Germline lookup yields CDR1 MGHDK and CDR2 SYGVNS. The CDR3 spans 14 residues. CDR3 loop: CASSTQSFNYGYTF. The CDR3 DNA follows: TGTGCCAGCAGTACCCAGTCGTTTAACTATGGCTACACCTTC.

The genes are TRBV27 and TRBJ2-1, with 12 bases that match TRBD2. CDR3 length equals 14 residues. V shed 1 base, J shed 8 bases, and the junction held 0 bases outside the gene matches. From germline, CDR1 is MNHEY and CDR2 SMNVEV (reference sequence). Here the CDR3 DNA reads TGTGCCAGCAGTTTATGGACTAGCGGGGATGAGCAGTTCTTC. This sequence encodes CASSLWTSGDEQFF.

A few counts support this clone. J is TRBJ1-6 and V is TRBV30, with TRBD1 matching 7 bases. Trimming removed 5 bases from V and 6 bases from J; junction bases left unmatched: 4. The CDR3 runs to 13 residues. CDR1 is GTSNPN and CDR2 is SVGIG in the germline V gene (reference sequence). The CDR3 is CAWGTVGNSPLHF. DNA of the CDR3: TGTGCCTGGGGGACAGTCGGTAATTCACCCCTCCACTTT.

The chain joins TRBV5-1 to TRBJ1-1; D remains ambiguous. The CDR3 sequence is 15 residues long. Germline assignment: CDR1 SGHRS and CDR2 YFSETQ. The V end lost 1 base, the J end lost 1 base, and 11 bases lay between the germline ends. The CDR3 is CASSLFGLSNTEAFF. CDR3 DNA sequence: TGCGCCAGCAGCTTGTTTGGGCTCTCGAACACTGAAGCTTTCTTT.

A single count supports this clone. The chain recombines TRBV6-2 or TRBV6-3 with TRBJ1-6; no definite D call. Germline CDR1 and CDR2: MNHEY and SVGEGT. CDR3 length equals 15 residues. The germline V and J ends were trimmed by 2 bases and 1 base, with 6 bases remaining between them. CDR3 nucleotides: TGTGCCAGCAGTTACGGAGGTTCCTATAATTCACCCCTCCACTTT. This sequence encodes CASSYGGSYNSPLHF.

Many counts were recorded for this clone. The V gene is TRBV4-1, the J gene TRBJ1-4, with 9 bases identical to TRBD1. J gave up 8 bases and V 4 bases, and 11 bases lay outside the gene matches. The CDR3 is 16 amino acids. Per germline, CDR1 MGHRA and CDR2 YSYEKL. CDR3 loop: CASSRMDGTGREKLFF. DNA of the CDR3: TGCGCCAGCAGCCGTATGGATGGGACAGGGCGAGAAAAACTGTTTTTT.

The genes are TRBV3-1 (or the pseudogene TRBV3-2) and TRBJ2-1; 16 bases align to TRBD2. The germline gives CDR1 LGHDT, CDR2 YNNKEL (reference sequence). The length of the CDR3 is 17 residues. Germline trimming cut 5 bases from V and 2 bases from J; bases unmatched to any gene: 3. The chain's CDR3 is CASSGGTSGRAYNEQFF. The CDR3 nucleotides read TGTGCCAGCAGCGGGGGGACTAGCGGGAGGGCCTACAATGAGCAGTTCTTC.

The chain has TRBV5-8 and TRBJ2-3; 8 bases map to TRBD2. The V segment lost 3 bases and the J segment 5 bases; nucleotides outside the gene matches: 11. Germline V gene lookup returns CDR1 SGHTS and CDR2 YDEGEE. CDR3 length equals 16 residues. CDR3 sequence reads: CASSSGLGGAVDTQYF. Written as DNA, the CDR3 is TGTGCCAGCAGCTCGGGTCTCGGGGGGGCAGTAGATACGCAGTATTTT.

This sequence joins TRBV1 and TRBJ2-7; TRBD2 is the table's D call, not checked against the DNA. TRBV1 represents a pseudogene. The CDR3 is made up of 17 amino acids. CDR3 region: CTSSLGTSGRALDEQYF. The CDR3 DNA follows: TGCACCAGCAGCCTCGGGACTAGCGGGAGGGCTTTGGACGAGCAGTACTTC.